This TCR beta chain was identified in a study of blood T cell repertoires in COVID-19 (dated by TCRdb to 2020 to 2021). At the level of the whole study: Samples from collaborators originated in the United States, Italy and Spain and spanned both the acute and convalescent phases of COVID-19. The repertoires were made available in a free public database intended to serve as a resource for research on the immune response to SARS-CoV-2. Subjects who had been exposed to COVID-19, were actively infected with it, or had recovered from it provided the deeply sampled blood TCRbeta repertoires that made up the dataset. Nearly every sample came with metadata listing a de-identified subject ID, COVID-19 status, age in years and sex. The samples were drawn from the first 160 participants of the ongoing ImmuneRACE study and from some 1,300 subjects provided by 6 global collaborators. The material from the prospective study consisted of cDNA or gDNA derived from T cells, B-cell-depleted T cells, or PBMCs. Where available, HLA class I and class II types were taken from metadata supplied by the sample provider and were not determined by assay-based typing.

Worth noting for this clone: Its antigen is still unknown. Base quality data are lacking; no much larger clone is found one base away. Different DNA sequences within this sample yield the same CDR3.

TCRbeta CDR3 regions were amplified from genomic DNA using the immunoSEQ Assay, a bias-controlled multiplex PCR. As for the authors' bioinformatics: Within the assay, amplification of reference gene primers was used to estimate how many nucleated cells each sample contained. To quantify the absolute abundance of each unique TCRbeta CDR3 rearrangement, sequence reads were collapsed and filtered. For each sample, productive Simpson clonality was calculated by taking the square root of Simpson's diversity index across productive rearrangements. This is the immuneACCESS table as TCRdb keeps it, with only in-frame sequences that have V and J called. A part of the clones is gone; compared with another copy, unresolved V genes explain less than half, and the rest is unexplained. The V and J calls and clone size are taken from that table; D and trimming were inferred from the DNA. In this sample the table shows 180,000 or so clones, roughly 87% of which occur a single time. Roughly 1.2% of the sample is in the top ten clones.

In the prospective study, participants were about 18 to 95 years old, resided in about two dozen geographic areas of the United States, and were enrolled through a virtual design. Cohort assignment in the prospective study relied on participant-reported clinical history from a screening survey and a study questionnaire. In the prospective study, whole blood, serum and a nasopharyngeal or oropharyngeal swab were collected from each participant by mobile phlebotomists. Over an approximately two-month period, participants in the prospective study had the option of providing additional blood draws and questionnaires. Blood samples from the prospective study were shipped frozen or at room temperature prior to DNA extraction. CDR1 is given as SGHAT and CDR2 as FQNNGV, both from the germline V gene. The CDR3 covers 13 residues, taking in both the cysteine and the phenylalanine. Left in the record is the CDR3 DNA by itself, 39 bases read in frame from the first base. Trimming takes 1 base from V and 2 bases from J, and the germline ends sit 5 bases apart.

The full study reports these points: The amount of clinical and demographic metadata varied by source and participant and was provided uncurated.

This clonotype was obtained from a human donor with acute COVID-19. The donor label of this sample is uncertain. Sequenced: PBMCs or T cells enriched from blood (not recorded which). The chain employs TRBV11-2 and TRBJ1-1, with no reliable assignment of the D segment. The base sequence is TGTGCCAGCAGCTTAGGGCCTAACACTGAAGCTTTCTTT. Translated, it reads CASSLGPNTEAFF.